A selection of T cell receptor beta chains follows, all from one sample in a study of T cells in tumors after PD-1 blockade. Method: immunoSEQ multiplex PCR; TCRdb's copy keeps in-frame clones and lacks some. The table lists roughly 6,100 clones, approximately 64% of them singletons. The sample here was tumor tissue, taken before anti-PD-1 treatment. Source of these receptors: a human donor with basal cell carcinoma. The conserved cysteine and the conserved F or W are not part of the CDR3 here. Part of the rows lack a size; the others show once, few, many or a class for expanded clones.

>NA|TRBJ1-1|TRBV5-8
ASSAPVIMNTEAF
>few|TRBJ1-6|TRBV19
ASSTTGDNSPLH
>NA|TRBJ1-1|TRBV5-1
ASSLETENTEAF
>NA|TRBJ2-3|TRBV14
ASSSGTGAGTQY
>NA|TRBJ2-5|TRBV14
ASSRDRGETQY
>NA|TRBJ2-7|TRBV18
ASSPGQYEQY
>NA|TRBJ1-2|TRBV5-6
ASSPLDGGGYT
>NA|TRBJ1-5|TRBV3-1/TRBV3-2
ASSPGHLGQPQH
>few|TRBJ1-5|TRBV4-1
ASSQVAGEQRQPQH
>NA|TRBJ2-5|TRBV25-1
ASIRSRGGGGETQY
>large|TRBJ1-3|TRBV29-1
SVTGGSDTIY
>NA|TRBJ2-3|TRBV20-1
SASGGQGIADTQY
>once|TRBJ1-6|TRBV7-8
ASSPMGGGDNSPLH
>NA|TRBJ2-5|TRBV10-2
ASSNRPQETQY
>few|TRBJ1-2|TRBV6-1
ASSETVGYGYT
>once|TRBJ2-1|TRBV7-6
ASSLAPYNEQF
>NA|TRBJ2-3|TRBV5-4
ASSPPGQGAGDTQY
>NA|TRBJ1-2|TRBV4-1
ASSPSGTDYGYT
>NA|TRBJ2-7|TRBV11-3
ASSDFKGGGEQY
>once|TRBJ2-3|TRBV2
ASSEAAGGPDTQY
>few|TRBJ1-3|TRBV18
ASSPGTSNGNTIY
>few|TRBJ1-5|TRBV19
ASRTSRDYSQPQH
>few|TRBJ1-5|TRBV4-1
ASSQSQGSNQPQH
>few|TRBJ2-7|TRBV18
ASSPALSYEQY
>NA|TRBJ1-1|TRBV9
ASSVAGFGTEAF
>once|TRBJ1-2|TRBV6-5
ASRTERGQHYGYT
>NA|TRBJ1-5|TRBV21-1
ASIAGVQPQH
>NA|TRBJ1-2|TRBV19
ASSASVRDYT
>NA|TRBJ1-1|TRBV5-5
ASSLTQTMNTEAF
>NA|TRBJ1-1|TRBV9
ASSVGQGSWDTEAF
>NA|TRBJ1-4|TRBV13
ASSSNQGTNEKLF
>NA|TRBJ2-1|TRBV6-6
ASRTTAAGEFHEQF
>few|TRBJ1-4|TRBV5-1
ASSFGREEKLF
>few|TRBJ2-7|TRBV5-4
ASSSAGTFSYEQY
>few|TRBJ1-3|TRBV30
AWKLRQNSGNTIY
>NA|TRBJ2-7|TRBV5-1
ASSLQRGLNEQY
>NA|TRBJ2-1|TRBV2
ASIPGGRIKSSYNEQF
>once|TRBJ2-7|TRBV12-5
ASGLVALAGTYEQY
>few|TRBJ2-1|TRBV4-1
ASSPSTGLAMRNEQF
>NA|TRBJ1-5|TRBV5-1
ASSLGGISDQPQH